A selection of T cell receptor beta chains follows, all from one sample in a study of OX40 agonist ivuxolimab in advanced cancers. Libraries were prepared by immunoSEQ multiplex PCR; TCRdb keeps only in-frame clonotypes and omits some of them. The table has around 11,000 clones, 70% to 80% seen once. The sequencing used CD4+ or CD8+ T cells sorted from blood, collected in a trial of the OX40 agonist ivuxolimab. These TCRs come from an adult with an advanced solid tumor such as melanoma, head and neck, liver or kidney cancer. The CDR3 runs from the conserved cysteine through the conserved F or W. D genes are given only for firm matches. Not all rows give a size; the values are once, few, many and, for expanded clones, a class.

>TRBJ1-1|NA|medium-sized|TRBV28
CASIPSAGLGRTEAFF
TGTGCCAGCATCCCCTCGGCCGGCCTGGGCCGCACTGAAGCTTTCTTT
>TRBJ2-7|NA|NA|TRBV6-1
CASSESMRPNREEQYF
TGTGCCAGCAGTGAAAGCATGAGACCAAACCGTGAAGAGCAGTACTTC
>TRBJ2-2|NA|NA|TRBV4-2
CASSQDRGAGAGELFF
TGTGCCAGCAGCCAAGACAGGGGTGCGGGGGCCGGGGAGCTGTTTTTT
>TRBJ1-2|NA|NA|TRBV4-2
CASSQDLDVWSTNYGYTF
TGTGCCAGCAGCCAAGATCTTGATGTCTGGAGTACTAACTATGGCTACACCTTC
>TRBJ2-2|TRBD2|NA|TRBV11-2
CASSQDPPERETGELFF
TGCGCCAGCAGCCAAGACCCCCCGGAGCGGGAGACCGGGGAGCTGTTTTTT
>TRBJ1-3|NA|NA|TRBV29-1
CSVVLSGVGKHHIF
TGCAGCGTTGTGCTGTCAGGGGTCGGGAAACACCATATATTT
>TRBJ2-3|TRBD2|NA|TRBV5-5
CASSLDSGGTDTQYF
TGTGCCAGCAGCTTGGATAGCGGGGGGACAGATACGCAGTATTTT
>TRBJ1-6|NA|once|TRBV5-1
CASSLGQFYNSPLHF
TGCGCCAGCAGCTTGGGACAGTTCTATAATTCACCCCTCCACTTT
>TRBJ2-7|TRBD1|NA|TRBV6-5
CASSQQTGTTYEQYF
TGTGCCAGCAGCCAACAGACAGGGACAACCTACGAGCAGTACTTC
>TRBJ2-4|TRBD2|NA|TRBV7-9
CASSQTSGRARNIQYF
TGTGCCAGCAGTCAAACTAGCGGGAGGGCTCGGAACATTCAGTACTTC
>TRBJ2-7|TRBD1|few|TRBV6-1
CASSETGGASYEQYF
TGTGCCAGCAGTGAAACAGGGGGTGCCTCCTACGAGCAGTACTTC
>TRBJ2-2|TRBD1|NA|TRBV6-4
CASSSGTGGTGELFF
TGTGCCAGCTCCTCCGGGACAGGGGGCACCGGGGAGCTGTTTTTT
>TRBJ2-1|NA|medium-sized|TRBV27
CASNQPGGRNEQFF
TGTGCCAGCAACCAACCAGGAGGTCGCAATGAGCAGTTCTTC
>TRBJ1-1|NA|medium-sized|TRBV6-5
CASRRVWNTEAFF
TGTGCCAGCAGAAGGGTGTGGAACACTGAAGCTTTCTTT
>TRBJ1-4|TRBD1|NA|TRBV7-6
CASSVTGGEVEKLFF
TGTGCCAGCAGCGTCACAGGGGGCGAGGTTGAAAAACTGTTTTTT
>TRBJ1-3|NA|NA|TRBV7-6
CASSGGNTIYF
TGTGCCAGCAGCGGAGGGAACACCATATATTTT
>TRBJ2-1|NA|NA|TRBV4-1
CASSQGIFGRDEQFF
TGCGCCAGCAGCCAAGGCATTTTCGGGCGGGATGAGCAGTTCTTC
>TRBJ1-5|NA|NA|TRBV7-2
CASSLGGMAQPQHF
TGTGCCAGCAGCTTAGGGGGGATGGCTCAGCCCCAGCATTTT
>TRBJ2-6|TRBD1|NA|TRBV19
CASSPTGVSSGANVLTF
TGTGCCAGTAGCCCGACAGGGGTTAGCTCTGGGGCCAACGTCCTGACTTTC
>TRBJ2-7|NA|NA|TRBV11-1
CASSRAGNSIEQYF
TGTGCCAGCAGCCGGGCCGGGAACTCTATCGAGCAGTACTTC
>TRBJ1-5|NA|NA|TRBV14
CASSQEGQPQHF
TGTGCCAGCAGCCAAGAGGGCCAGCCCCAGCATTTT
>TRBJ2-6|NA|NA|TRBV7-3
CASNRGQLSGANVLTF
TGTGCCAGCAACCGGGGACAACTCTCTGGGGCCAACGTCCTGACTTTC
>TRBJ2-7|NA|NA|TRBV6-5
CASSPEAGPYEQYF
TGTGCCAGCAGCCCGGAGGCAGGGCCCTACGAGCAGTACTTC
>TRBJ2-3|TRBD1|NA|TRBV11-2
CASSLGTGSWQYF
TGTGCCAGCAGCTTAGGGACAGGGAGTTGGCAGTATTTT
>TRBJ1-5|TRBD1|few|TRBV9
CASSPGTGHQSPLNQPQHF
TGTGCCAGCAGCCCCGGGACAGGGCACCAATCCCCCTTGAATCAGCCCCAGCATTTT
>TRBJ1-1|NA|NA|TRBV5-4
CASRRVWNTEAFF
TGTGCCAGCAGAAGGGTGTGGAACACTGAAGCTTTCTTT
>TRBJ2-7|NA|NA|TRBV19
CASRVGAGIHEQYF
TGTGCCAGTCGTGTAGGGGCCGGGATCCACGAGCAGTACTTC
>TRBJ2-7|NA|NA|TRBV5-1
CASSAGQRSSYEQYF
TGCGCCAGCAGCGCAGGACAGCGCAGCTCCTACGAGCAGTACTTC
>TRBJ2-7|NA|NA|TRBV7-9
CASSPWESYEQYF
TGTGCCAGCAGTCCCTGGGAGTCCTACGAGCAGTACTTC
>TRBJ2-1|TRBD2|NA|TRBV14
CASSQGSGRAGNEQFF
TGTGCCAGCAGCCAAGGGAGCGGGAGGGCCGGCAATGAGCAGTTCTTC
>TRBJ1-1|TRBD1|NA|TRBV6-1
CASSVEGASTEAFF
TGTGCCAGCAGTGTGGAGGGGGCATCCACTGAAGCTTTCTTT
>TRBJ1-3|TRBD1|NA|TRBV28
CASSSIRRQGVRNTIYF
TGTGCCAGCAGTTCTATAAGAAGACAGGGGGTTAGAAACACCATATATTTT
>TRBJ2-7|TRBD2|NA|TRBV7-8
CASSPGTSGRILRYEQYF
TGTGCCAGCAGCCCCGGGACTAGCGGGAGAATCCTTCGCTACGAGCAGTACTTC
>TRBJ2-1|NA|NA|TRBV5-4
CASNPNSHNEQFF
TGTGCCAGCAATCCTAACTCGCACAATGAGCAGTTCTTC
>TRBJ2-7|NA|NA|TRBV7-2
CASSLAAGRYEQYF
TGTGCCAGCAGCTTAGCAGCGGGCCGCTACGAGCAGTACTTC
>TRBJ2-1|NA|NA|TRBV6-5
CASLPEGGPPNEQFF
TGTGCCAGCCTCCCCGAGGGGGGCCCTCCGAATGAGCAGTTCTTC
>TRBJ1-1|NA|NA|TRBV7-3
CATSTRTENTEAFF
TGCGCCACCTCTACACGGACGGAGAACACTGAAGCTTTCTTT
>TRBJ1-5|NA|NA|TRBV6-4
CASSDSPRGGNQPQHF
TGTGCCAGCAGTGACTCGCCGAGGGGCGGCAATCAGCCCCAGCATTTT
>TRBJ2-1|TRBD1|NA|TRBV10-3
CAISEPWTGYNEQFF
TGTGCCATCAGTGAGCCCTGGACAGGCTACAATGAGCAGTTCTTC
>TRBJ2-7|NA|NA|TRBV5-1
CASSLAGITYEQYF
TGCGCCAGCAGCTTGGCCGGGATAACCTACGAGCAGTACTTC
>TRBJ2-1|NA|NA|TRBV29-1
CSVEDKGRLNEQFF
TGCAGCGTTGAAGATAAAGGACGTTTGAATGAGCAGTTCTTC
>TRBJ1-1|NA|NA|TRBV7-2
CASSQVRGTEAFF
TGCGCCAGCAGCCAAGTTCGTGGGACTGAAGCTTTCTTT
>TRBJ1-1|NA|medium-sized|TRBV19
CASSTRRGLNTEAFF
TGTGCCAGTAGTACGCGTCGGGGTCTGAACACTGAAGCTTTCTTT
>TRBJ2-1|NA|NA|TRBV5-1
CASSPTGAGHSYNEQFF
TGCGCCAGCAGCCCCACTGGGGCGGGGCACTCCTACAATGAGCAGTTCTTC
>TRBJ2-3|NA|NA|TRBV28
CASSPTPGTLLTDTQYF
TGTGCCAGCAGTCCAACCCCCGGGACACTTTTGACAGATACGCAGTATTTT